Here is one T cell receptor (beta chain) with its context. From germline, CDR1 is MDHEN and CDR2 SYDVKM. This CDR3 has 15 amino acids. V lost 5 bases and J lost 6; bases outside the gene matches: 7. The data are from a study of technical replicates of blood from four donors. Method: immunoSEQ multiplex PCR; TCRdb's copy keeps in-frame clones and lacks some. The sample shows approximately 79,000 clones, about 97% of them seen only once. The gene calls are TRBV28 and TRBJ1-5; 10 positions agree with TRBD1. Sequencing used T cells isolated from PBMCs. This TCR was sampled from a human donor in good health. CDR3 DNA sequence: TGTGCCAGCAGTAATCCGGGACAGGGGCCTCAGCCCCAGCATTTT. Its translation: CASSNPGQGPQPQHF.